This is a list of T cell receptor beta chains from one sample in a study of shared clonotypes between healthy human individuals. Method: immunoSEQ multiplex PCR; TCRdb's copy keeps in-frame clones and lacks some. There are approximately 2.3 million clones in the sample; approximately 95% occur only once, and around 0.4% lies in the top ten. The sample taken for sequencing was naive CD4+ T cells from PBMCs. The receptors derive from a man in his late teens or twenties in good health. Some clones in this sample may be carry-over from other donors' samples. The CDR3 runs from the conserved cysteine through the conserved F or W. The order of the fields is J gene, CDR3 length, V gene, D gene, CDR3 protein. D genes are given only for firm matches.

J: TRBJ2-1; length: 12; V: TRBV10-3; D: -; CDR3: CAISPSVNEQFF
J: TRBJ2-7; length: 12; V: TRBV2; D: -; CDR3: CASTRSGSEQYF
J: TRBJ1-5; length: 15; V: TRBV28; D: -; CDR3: CASSLRDYSNQPQHF
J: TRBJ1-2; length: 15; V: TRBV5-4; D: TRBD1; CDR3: CASGRGMGQGGGYTF
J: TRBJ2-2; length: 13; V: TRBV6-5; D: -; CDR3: CASRNGPSGELFF
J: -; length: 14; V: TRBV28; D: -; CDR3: CASQGGSASYEQYF
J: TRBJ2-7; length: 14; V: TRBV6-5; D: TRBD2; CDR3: CASRRGSGSYEQYF
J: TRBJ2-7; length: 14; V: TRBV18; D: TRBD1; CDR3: CASSPGTGGSEQYF
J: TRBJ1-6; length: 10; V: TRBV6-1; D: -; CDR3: CASSEETLHF
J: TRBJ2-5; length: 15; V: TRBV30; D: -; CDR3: CAWGGLRTQEETQYF
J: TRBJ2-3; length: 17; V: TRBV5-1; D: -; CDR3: CASSPQPQGKGTDTQYF
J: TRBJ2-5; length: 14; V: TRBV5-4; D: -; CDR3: CASSSRLEQETQYF
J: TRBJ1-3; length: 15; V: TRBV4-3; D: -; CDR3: CASSQGANSGNTIYF
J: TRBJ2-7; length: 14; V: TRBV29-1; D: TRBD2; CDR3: CSARLLAGTSEQYF
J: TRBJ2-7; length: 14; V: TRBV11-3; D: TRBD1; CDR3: CASSRGQGSYEQYF
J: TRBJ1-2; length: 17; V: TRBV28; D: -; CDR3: CASSGPGRTSSGEGYTF
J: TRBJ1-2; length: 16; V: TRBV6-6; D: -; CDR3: CASSYTRASFNYGYTF
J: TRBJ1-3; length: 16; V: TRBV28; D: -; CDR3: CASSRFRATSGNTIYF
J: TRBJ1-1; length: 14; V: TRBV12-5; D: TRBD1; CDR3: CASGPGGVGTEAFF
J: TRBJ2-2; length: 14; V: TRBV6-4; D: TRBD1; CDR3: CASRGQGASGELFF
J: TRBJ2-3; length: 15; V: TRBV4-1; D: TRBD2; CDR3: CASSPPASGSDTQYF
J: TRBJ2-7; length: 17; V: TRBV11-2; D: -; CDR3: CASSLIFVPGGQDEQYF
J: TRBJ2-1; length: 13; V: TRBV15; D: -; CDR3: CATSRDGDNEQFF
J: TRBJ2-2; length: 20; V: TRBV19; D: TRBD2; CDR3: CASRGRGPRLAGVNTGELFF
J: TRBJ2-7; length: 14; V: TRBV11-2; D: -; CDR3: CASSLEVGTYEQYF
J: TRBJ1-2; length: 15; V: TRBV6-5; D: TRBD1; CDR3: CASSMDRPKDYGYTF
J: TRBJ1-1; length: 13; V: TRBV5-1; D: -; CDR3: CASSRGRVTEAFF
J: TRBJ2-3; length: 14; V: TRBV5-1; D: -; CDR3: CASSLGGGTDTQYF
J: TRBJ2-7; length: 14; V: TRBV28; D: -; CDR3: CASSPDGGATEQYF
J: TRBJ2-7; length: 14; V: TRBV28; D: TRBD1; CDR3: CASGLRDRRKGQYF
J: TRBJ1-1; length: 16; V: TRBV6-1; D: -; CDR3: CASSEALGLPNTEAFF
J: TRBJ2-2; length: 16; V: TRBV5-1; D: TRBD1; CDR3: CASSLEGQVKTGELFF
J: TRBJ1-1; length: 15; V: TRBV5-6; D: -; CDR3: CASSLGPDMNTEAFF
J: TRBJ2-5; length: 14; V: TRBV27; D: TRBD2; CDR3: CASMRLAGQETQYF
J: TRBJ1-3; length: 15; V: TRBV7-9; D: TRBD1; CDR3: CASSSYRGLVDTIYF
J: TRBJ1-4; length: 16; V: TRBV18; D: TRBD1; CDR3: CASSPFGDSRYEKLFF
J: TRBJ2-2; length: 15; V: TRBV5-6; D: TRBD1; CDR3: CASSLAGQGAGELFF
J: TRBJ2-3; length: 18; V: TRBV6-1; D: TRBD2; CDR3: CASSEAYVGRGGTDTQYF
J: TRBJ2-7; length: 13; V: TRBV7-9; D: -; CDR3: CASSPRESYEQYF
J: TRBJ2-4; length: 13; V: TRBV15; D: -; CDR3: CATRWSPGDIQYF
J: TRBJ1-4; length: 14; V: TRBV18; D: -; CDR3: CASSPGTENEKLFF
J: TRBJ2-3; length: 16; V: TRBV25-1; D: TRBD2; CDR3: CASSDLLAGVTDTQYF
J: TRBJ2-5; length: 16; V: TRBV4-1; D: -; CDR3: CASSQDRAALGETQYF
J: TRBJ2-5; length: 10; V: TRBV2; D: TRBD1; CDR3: CASSEGQQYF
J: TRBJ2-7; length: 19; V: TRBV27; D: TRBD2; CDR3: CASSFEDWARGRGSYEQYF
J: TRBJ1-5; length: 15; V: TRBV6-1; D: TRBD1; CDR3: CASSEVRSGGQPQHF
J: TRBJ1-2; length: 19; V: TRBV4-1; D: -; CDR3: CASSPSTGTWDSVNYGYTF
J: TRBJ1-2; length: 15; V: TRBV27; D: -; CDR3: CASSLLRDSEHGYTF
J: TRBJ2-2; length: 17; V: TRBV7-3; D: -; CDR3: CASSPQGAGVGTGELFF
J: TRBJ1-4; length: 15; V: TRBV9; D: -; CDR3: CASSVGSVANEKLFF
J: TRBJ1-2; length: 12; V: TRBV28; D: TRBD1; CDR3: CASRQGDYGYTF
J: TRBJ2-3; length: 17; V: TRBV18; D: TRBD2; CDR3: CASSWNPGLVLQDTQYF
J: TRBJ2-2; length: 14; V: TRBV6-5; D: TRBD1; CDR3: CATRGQGYTGELFF
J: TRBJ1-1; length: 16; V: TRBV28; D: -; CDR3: CASSLVGLAGMTEAFF
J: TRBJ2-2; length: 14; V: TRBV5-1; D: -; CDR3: CASSLAPETGELFF
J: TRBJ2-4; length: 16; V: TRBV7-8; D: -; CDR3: CASSLVPAAGGNIQYF
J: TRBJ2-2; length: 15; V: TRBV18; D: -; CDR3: CASRPPGRGTGELFF
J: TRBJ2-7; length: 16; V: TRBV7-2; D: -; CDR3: CASSLASGQAAYEQYF
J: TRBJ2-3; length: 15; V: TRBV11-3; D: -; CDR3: CASSSRGGISDTQYF
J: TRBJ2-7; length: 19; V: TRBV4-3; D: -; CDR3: CASSLRLNTRDSLHYGQYF